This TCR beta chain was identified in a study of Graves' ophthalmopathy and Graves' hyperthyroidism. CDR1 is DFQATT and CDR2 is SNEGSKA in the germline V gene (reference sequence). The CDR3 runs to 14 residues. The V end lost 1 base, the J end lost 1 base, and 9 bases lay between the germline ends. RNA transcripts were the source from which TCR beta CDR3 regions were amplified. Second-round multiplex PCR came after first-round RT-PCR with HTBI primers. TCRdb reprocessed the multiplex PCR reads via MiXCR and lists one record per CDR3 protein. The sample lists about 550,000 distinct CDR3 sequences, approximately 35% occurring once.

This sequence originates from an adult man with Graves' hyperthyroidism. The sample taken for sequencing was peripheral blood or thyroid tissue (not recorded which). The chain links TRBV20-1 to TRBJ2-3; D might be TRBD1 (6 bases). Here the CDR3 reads CSARVAGGTDTQYF. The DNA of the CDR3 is TGCAGTGCTAGAGTTGCAGGGGGCACAGATACGCAGTATTTT.